Listed below are T cell receptor beta chains from one sample, sequenced in a study of cytomegalovirus exposure and HLA in healthy donors. The assay was immunoSEQ multiplex PCR, and TCRdb's table has in-frame clones only and misses some. Altogether 40,000 or so clones are present, around 74% being singletons, with the ten largest covering approximately 6.3%. The sample comprised PBMCs. The receptors originated from a man younger than 45 in good health and CMV-seronegative. Each CDR3 is given with its conserved first and last residue. Each record gives: D gene, J gene, V gene, CDR3 length, clone size, CDR3 protein, CDR3 DNA. The D gene is left open where the match is weak. Size values are once, few and many counts, or a class for expanded clones, and some rows have none.

D gene: NA
J gene: TRBJ1-5
V gene: TRBV18
CDR3 length: 15
clone size: NA
CDR3 protein: CASSPNGGAGQPQHF
CDR3 DNA: TGTGCCAGCTCACCAAACGGAGGGGCAGGGCAGCCCCAGCATTTT

D gene: NA
J gene: TRBJ1-6
V gene: TRBV28
CDR3 length: 19
clone size: NA
CDR3 protein: CASSLSAGFGSLFDSPLHF
CDR3 DNA: TGTGCCAGCAGTTTGTCGGCAGGGTTCGGTTCCCTGTTCGATTCACCCCTCCACTTT

D gene: NA
J gene: TRBJ1-1
V gene: TRBV29-1
CDR3 length: 13
clone size: few
CDR3 protein: CSARDTGNTEAFF
CDR3 DNA: TGCAGCGCCCGGGACACTGGGAACACTGAAGCTTTCTTT

D gene: NA
J gene: TRBJ1-4
V gene: TRBV5-5
CDR3 length: 16
clone size: NA
CDR3 protein: CASSTEHSATNEKLFF
CDR3 DNA: TGTGCCAGCAGCACCGAACACAGTGCAACTAATGAAAAACTGTTTTTT

D gene: NA
J gene: TRBJ1-2
V gene: TRBV28
CDR3 length: 13
clone size: NA
CDR3 protein: CASNALEDYGYTF
CDR3 DNA: TGTGCCAGCAACGCCCTAGAGGACTATGGCTACACCTTC

D gene: NA
J gene: TRBJ2-7
V gene: TRBV9
CDR3 length: 14
clone size: NA
CDR3 protein: CASSVGTGLGEQYF
CDR3 DNA: TGTGCCAGCAGCGTAGGAACAGGGTTAGGCGAGCAGTACTTC

D gene: NA
J gene: TRBJ1-1
V gene: TRBV11-1
CDR3 length: 13
clone size: once
CDR3 protein: CASSLGLNTEAFF
CDR3 DNA: TGTGCCAGCAGCCTGGGCCTGAACACTGAAGCTTTCTTT

D gene: TRBD1
J gene: TRBJ1-5
V gene: TRBV19
CDR3 length: 14
clone size: once
CDR3 protein: CASSIGQGHQPQHF
CDR3 DNA: TGTGCCAGTAGTATCGGACAGGGTCATCAGCCCCAGCATTTT

D gene: NA
J gene: TRBJ2-2
V gene: TRBV14
CDR3 length: 15
clone size: NA
CDR3 protein: CASSQDRVETGELFF
CDR3 DNA: TGTGCCAGCAGCCAAGACAGGGTGGAAACCGGGGAGCTGTTTTTT

D gene: TRBD1
J gene: TRBJ1-2
V gene: TRBV18
CDR3 length: 15
clone size: NA
CDR3 protein: CASSPLGGQGRGYTF
CDR3 DNA: TGTGCCAGCTCACCGCTTGGGGGACAGGGACGTGGCTACACCTTC

D gene: NA
J gene: TRBJ2-3
V gene: TRBV6-4
CDR3 length: 17
clone size: NA
CDR3 protein: CASSAQGSRSSTDTQYF
CDR3 DNA: TGTGCCAGCAGTGCTCAGGGGAGTCGGAGCAGCACAGATACGCAGTATTTT

D gene: NA
J gene: TRBJ2-7
V gene: TRBV18
CDR3 length: 14
clone size: NA
CDR3 protein: CASSPPLSSYEQYF
CDR3 DNA: TGTGCCAGCTCACCACCTCTTTCCTCCTACGAGCAGTACTTC

D gene: NA
J gene: TRBJ2-1
V gene: TRBV29-1
CDR3 length: 14
clone size: NA
CDR3 protein: CSVIPDSSYNEQFF
CDR3 DNA: TGCAGCGTTATCCCGGACAGCTCATACAATGAGCAGTTCTTC

D gene: NA
J gene: TRBJ2-3
V gene: TRBV7-9
CDR3 length: 17
clone size: once
CDR3 protein: CASSLAVVGLSTDTQYF
CDR3 DNA: TGTGCCAGCAGCTTAGCGGTAGTGGGGCTTAGCACAGATACGCAGTATTTT

D gene: TRBD1
J gene: TRBJ2-7
V gene: TRBV28
CDR3 length: 18
clone size: NA
CDR3 protein: CASSSPAPGQGRTYEQYF
CDR3 DNA: TGTGCCAGCAGTTCCCCCGCCCCTGGACAGGGGAGAACCTACGAGCAGTACTTC

D gene: NA
J gene: TRBJ1-5
V gene: TRBV10-3
CDR3 length: 16
clone size: NA
CDR3 protein: CAISEQGGGSNQPQHF
CDR3 DNA: TGTGCCATCAGTGAACAGGGCGGGGGAAGCAATCAGCCCCAGCATTTT

D gene: TRBD1
J gene: TRBJ2-1
V gene: TRBV29-1
CDR3 length: 12
clone size: NA
CDR3 protein: CSVAQGALVQFF
CDR3 DNA: TGCAGCGTGGCACAGGGGGCTTTGGTGCAGTTCTTC

D gene: TRBD1
J gene: TRBJ2-3
V gene: TRBV28
CDR3 length: 14
clone size: NA
CDR3 protein: CASSLTGVTDTQYF
CDR3 DNA: TGTGCCAGCAGTCTGACAGGGGTAACAGATACGCAGTATTTT

D gene: NA
J gene: TRBJ2-7
V gene: TRBV28
CDR3 length: 14
clone size: NA
CDR3 protein: CASSLRTRKYEQYF
CDR3 DNA: TGTGCCAGCAGTCTCCGGACACGAAAGTACGAGCAGTACTTC

D gene: NA
J gene: TRBJ1-5
V gene: TRBV18
CDR3 length: 16
clone size: few
CDR3 protein: CASSPSDRNDNQPQHF
CDR3 DNA: TGTGCCAGCTCACCATCCGACAGAAACGATAATCAGCCCCAGCATTTT

D gene: NA
J gene: TRBJ1-1
V gene: TRBV6-1
CDR3 length: 12
clone size: NA
CDR3 protein: CASSEGLLEAFF
CDR3 DNA: TGTGCCAGCAGTGAGGGACTCCTTGAAGCTTTCTTT

D gene: TRBD1
J gene: TRBJ1-1
V gene: TRBV6-5
CDR3 length: 13
clone size: medium-sized
CDR3 protein: CASSRDRATEAFF
CDR3 DNA: TGTGCCAGCAGCCGCGACAGGGCCACTGAAGCTTTCTTT

D gene: NA
J gene: TRBJ1-1
V gene: TRBV21-1
CDR3 length: 15
clone size: NA
CDR3 protein: CASSKRAPRVAEAFF
CDR3 DNA: TGTGCCAGCAGCAAAAGAGCCCCCCGGGTCGCTGAAGCTTTCTTT

D gene: TRBD1
J gene: TRBJ1-5
V gene: TRBV18
CDR3 length: 14
clone size: NA
CDR3 protein: CASSPGQGSQPQHF
CDR3 DNA: TGTGCCAGCTCGCCGGGACAGGGTTCCCAGCCCCAGCATTTT

D gene: NA
J gene: TRBJ1-5
V gene: TRBV19
CDR3 length: 13
clone size: NA
CDR3 protein: CASSRTRNQPQHF
CDR3 DNA: TGTGCCAGTAGTCGGACAAGAAATCAGCCCCAGCATTTT

D gene: TRBD1
J gene: TRBJ2-5
V gene: TRBV30
CDR3 length: 14
clone size: NA
CDR3 protein: CAWRPGTGDETQYF
CDR3 DNA: TGTGCCTGGAGGCCCGGGACAGGGGACGAGACCCAGTACTTC

D gene: TRBD1
J gene: TRBJ1-2
V gene: TRBV7-9
CDR3 length: 15
clone size: NA
CDR3 protein: CASSHSRDRGHGYTF
CDR3 DNA: TGTGCCAGCAGCCACTCAAGGGACAGGGGGCATGGCTACACCTTC

D gene: TRBD1
J gene: TRBJ2-7
V gene: TRBV4-1
CDR3 length: 16
clone size: NA
CDR3 protein: CASSQGLRQGAHEQYF
CDR3 DNA: TGCGCCAGCAGCCAAGGATTGAGACAGGGGGCCCACGAGCAGTACTTC

D gene: NA
J gene: TRBJ2-2
V gene: TRBV11-2
CDR3 length: 13
clone size: NA
CDR3 protein: CASSFSPAGELFF
CDR3 DNA: TGTGCCAGCAGCTTTAGCCCGGCCGGGGAGCTGTTTTTT

D gene: NA
J gene: TRBJ2-5
V gene: TRBV7-6
CDR3 length: 16
clone size: few
CDR3 protein: CASSLAEYITGETQYF
CDR3 DNA: TGTGCCAGCAGCTTAGCGGAGTATATCACTGGGGAGACCCAGTACTTC

D gene: TRBD2
J gene: TRBJ2-7
V gene: TRBV4-1
CDR3 length: 15
clone size: NA
CDR3 protein: CASSQLAGGTYEQYF
CDR3 DNA: TGCGCCAGCAGCCAGTTAGCGGGAGGGACCTACGAGCAGTACTTC

D gene: NA
J gene: TRBJ1-1
V gene: TRBV5-1
CDR3 length: 15
clone size: few
CDR3 protein: CASYPGYEVNTEAFF
CDR3 DNA: TGCGCCAGCTACCCAGGGTACGAGGTGAACACTGAAGCTTTCTTT

D gene: NA
J gene: TRBJ2-3
V gene: TRBV5-1
CDR3 length: 13
clone size: few
CDR3 protein: CASSLTVTDTQYF
CDR3 DNA: TGCGCCAGCAGTCTAACAGTCACAGATACGCAGTATTTT

D gene: NA
J gene: TRBJ1-1
V gene: TRBV30
CDR3 length: 14
clone size: NA
CDR3 protein: CAWSRDTANTEAFF
CDR3 DNA: TGTGCCTGGAGTCGGGACACAGCGAACACTGAAGCTTTCTTT

D gene: TRBD2
J gene: TRBJ2-1
V gene: TRBV5-6
CDR3 length: 16
clone size: NA
CDR3 protein: CASSLELAGQGGEQFF
CDR3 DNA: TGTGCCAGCAGCTTGGAACTAGCGGGACAAGGGGGGGAGCAGTTCTTC

D gene: TRBD1
J gene: TRBJ1-6
V gene: TRBV6-1
CDR3 length: 15
clone size: NA
CDR3 protein: CASSPQGTQTSPLHF
CDR3 DNA: TGTGCCAGCAGTCCACAGGGGACCCAAACTTCACCCCTCCACTTT

D gene: NA
J gene: TRBJ2-7
V gene: TRBV2
CDR3 length: 11
clone size: once
CDR3 protein: CASRWTVEQYF
CDR3 DNA: TGTGCCAGCAGGTGGACAGTCGAGCAGTACTTC

D gene: TRBD1
J gene: TRBJ2-5
V gene: TRBV7-9
CDR3 length: 13
clone size: NA
CDR3 protein: CASSLGQRQTQYF
CDR3 DNA: TGTGCCAGCAGCTTGGGACAGCGGCAGACCCAGTACTTC

D gene: NA
J gene: TRBJ1-1
V gene: TRBV5-6
CDR3 length: 12
clone size: few
CDR3 protein: CASSLRGYEAFF
CDR3 DNA: TGTGCCAGCAGCTTGCGGGGATATGAAGCTTTCTTT

D gene: TRBD2
J gene: TRBJ2-1
V gene: TRBV7-9
CDR3 length: 18
clone size: once
CDR3 protein: CASSLPSGGASSYNEQFF
CDR3 DNA: TGTGCCAGCAGCTTACCTAGCGGGGGGGCAAGCTCCTACAATGAGCAGTTCTTC

D gene: TRBD1
J gene: TRBJ2-7
V gene: TRBV28
CDR3 length: 15
clone size: NA
CDR3 protein: CASRPYGTGDHEQYF
CDR3 DNA: TGTGCCAGCAGACCTTACGGGACAGGGGACCACGAGCAGTACTTC

D gene: TRBD1
J gene: TRBJ1-5
V gene: TRBV6-5
CDR3 length: 14
clone size: NA
CDR3 protein: CVSRKQGGDQPQHF
CDR3 DNA: TGTGTCAGCAGAAAACAGGGGGGGGATCAGCCCCAGCATTTT

D gene: TRBD1
J gene: TRBJ2-7
V gene: TRBV2
CDR3 length: 15
clone size: NA
CDR3 protein: CASSETGQGNDEQYF
CDR3 DNA: TGTGCCAGCAGTGAAACGGGACAGGGTAACGACGAGCAGTACTTC

D gene: TRBD1
J gene: TRBJ2-5
V gene: TRBV27
CDR3 length: 16
clone size: NA
CDR3 protein: CASSPTGGSTGKTQYF
CDR3 DNA: TGTGCCAGCAGTCCCACAGGGGGATCGACTGGGAAGACCCAGTACTTC

D gene: NA
J gene: TRBJ2-1
V gene: TRBV25-1
CDR3 length: 12
clone size: once
CDR3 protein: CAAGHGYNEQFF
CDR3 DNA: TGTGCCGCAGGTCACGGCTACAATGAGCAGTTCTTC

D gene: NA
J gene: TRBJ1-4
V gene: TRBV19
CDR3 length: 12
clone size: NA
CDR3 protein: CASRSLNEKLFF
CDR3 DNA: TGTGCCAGTAGGAGCCTGAATGAAAAACTATTTTTT

D gene: NA
J gene: TRBJ1-1
V gene: TRBV2
CDR3 length: 14
clone size: NA
CDR3 protein: CASSRGTMNTEAFF
CDR3 DNA: TGTGCCAGCAGCCGGGGAACAATGAACACTGAAGCTTTCTTT

D gene: NA
J gene: TRBJ2-7
V gene: TRBV7-9
CDR3 length: 17
clone size: NA
CDR3 protein: CASSLVRGILGSYEQYF
CDR3 DNA: TGTGCCAGCAGCTTAGTAAGGGGGATTCTCGGCTCCTACGAGCAGTACTTC

D gene: TRBD2
J gene: TRBJ2-2
V gene: TRBV10-3
CDR3 length: 17
clone size: few
CDR3 protein: CAIRSGTSGTNTGELFF
CDR3 DNA: TGTGCCATCAGATCCGGGACTAGCGGGACGAACACCGGGGAGCTGTTTTTT

D gene: NA
J gene: TRBJ2-1
V gene: TRBV9
CDR3 length: 14
clone size: NA
CDR3 protein: CASSEAPRDNEQFF
CDR3 DNA: TGTGCCAGCAGCGAGGCCCCACGGGACAATGAGCAGTTCTTC

D gene: TRBD2
J gene: TRBJ2-7
V gene: TRBV6-1
CDR3 length: 15
clone size: medium-sized
CDR3 protein: CASTPGLAGAYEQYF
CDR3 DNA: TGTGCCAGCACCCCAGGTCTAGCGGGAGCCTACGAGCAGTACTTC

D gene: NA
J gene: TRBJ1-1
V gene: TRBV11-2
CDR3 length: 13
clone size: few
CDR3 protein: CASSSKFGSEAFF
CDR3 DNA: TGTGCCAGCAGCTCGAAATTCGGTTCCGAAGCTTTCTTT

D gene: TRBD2
J gene: TRBJ2-3
V gene: TRBV10-3
CDR3 length: 16
clone size: NA
CDR3 protein: CAISVQEAGASYTQYF
CDR3 DNA: TGTGCCATCAGTGTCCAGGAAGCGGGGGCGTCTTATACGCAGTATTTT